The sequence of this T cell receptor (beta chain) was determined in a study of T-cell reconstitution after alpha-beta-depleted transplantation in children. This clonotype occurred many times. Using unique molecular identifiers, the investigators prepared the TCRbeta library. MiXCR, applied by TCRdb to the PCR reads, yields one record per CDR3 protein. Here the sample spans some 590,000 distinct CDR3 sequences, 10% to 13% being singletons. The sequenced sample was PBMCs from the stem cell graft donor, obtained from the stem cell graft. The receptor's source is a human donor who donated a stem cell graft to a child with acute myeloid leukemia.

The CDR3 region is CSVELTSGSSYNEQFF. CDR3 nucleotide sequence: TGCAGCGTTGAATTGACTAGCGGGAGCTCCTACAATGAGCAGTTCTTC. V usage is TRBV29-1 and J usage is TRBJ2-1; 12 bases map to TRBD2. V gave up 2 bases and J gave up 0 bases; unmatched junction bases: 2. This CDR3 spans 16 amino acids. From germline, CDR1 is SQVTM and CDR2 ANQGSEA.